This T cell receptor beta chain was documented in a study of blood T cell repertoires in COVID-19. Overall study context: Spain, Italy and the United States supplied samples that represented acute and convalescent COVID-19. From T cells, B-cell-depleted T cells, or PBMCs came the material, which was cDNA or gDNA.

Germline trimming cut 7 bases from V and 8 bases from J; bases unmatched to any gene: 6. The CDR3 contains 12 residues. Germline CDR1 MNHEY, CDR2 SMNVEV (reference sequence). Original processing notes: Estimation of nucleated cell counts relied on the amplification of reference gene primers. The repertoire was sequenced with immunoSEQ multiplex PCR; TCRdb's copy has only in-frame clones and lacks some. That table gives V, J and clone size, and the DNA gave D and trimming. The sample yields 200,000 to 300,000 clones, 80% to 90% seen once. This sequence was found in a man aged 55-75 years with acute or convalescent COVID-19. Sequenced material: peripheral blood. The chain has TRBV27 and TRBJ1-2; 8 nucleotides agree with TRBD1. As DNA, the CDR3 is TGTGCCAGCACCCGACAGGGGAGAGGCTACACCTTC. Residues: CASTRQGRGYTF.